This T cell receptor (beta chain) was observed in a study of blood T cell repertoires in COVID-19. The method was immunoSEQ multiplex PCR; TCRdb's version includes in-frame clones alone and lacks a portion of them. This table holds around 260,000 clones, about 88% found once. The J segment lost 3 bases and the V segment lost 6 bases, leaving 3 bases of the junction unmatched. The CDR3 runs 13 residues. CDR1 is MNHEY and CDR2 is SVGAGI in the germline V gene. The chain recombines TRBV6-5 with TRBJ2-7; 9 bases are a match to TRBD1. Sequences were obtained from peripheral blood. The clonotype comes from a woman aged 60-70 years with COVID-19, enrolled during active disease. In DNA, the CDR3 is TGTGCCAGCAGGGGGGACAGGGTCTACGAGCAGTACTTC. It translates to CASRGDRVYEQYF.